The sequence of this T cell receptor (beta chain) was determined in a study of T cell responses to AZD1222 COVID-19 vaccine. This table comes from immunoSEQ multiplex PCR, and its TCRdb copy is limited to in-frame clones, with some not included. The sample lists about 110,000 clones, about 80% seen once, with around a tenth in the top ten. The CDR3 spans 13 residues. Germline V lookup: CDR1 SEHNR, CDR2 FQNEAQ (reference sequence). The V gene lost 3 bases and the J gene lost 4 bases, with 7 bases spanning the gap. The material sequenced was peripheral blood, taken on day 0 of AZD1222 vaccination. The chain uses TRBV7-9 and TRBJ1-3; D unresolved. The sequence was collected from an adult in good health. CDR3 amino acids: CASSLPPGNTIYF. The CDR3 DNA reads TGTGCCAGCAGCTTGCCGCCCGGAAACACCATATATTTT. Full variable domain (missing parts from reference TRBV7-9 and TRBJ1-3): DTGVSQNPRHKITKRGQNVTFRCDPISEHNRLYWYRQTLGQGPEFLTYFQNEAQLEKSRLLSDRFSAERPKGSFSTLEIQRTEQGDSAMYLCASSLPPGNTIYFGEGSWLTVV.